This T cell receptor (beta chain) comes out of a study of beta chain features in type 1 diabetes. Study-wide results and limits: For patients and controls alike, PCR might favor shorter templates to the same degree. The naive, central memory and Treg TCRB repertoires looked more alike in patients than they did in healthy donors. Shortening that was moderate but significant affected the TCRB CDR3s of Type 1 diabetes patients in all four CD4+ subsets.

This clone was observed a handful of times. What it recognizes is unknown. TCRB transcripts that were expressed got sequenced, as all of the isolated RNA had been reverse transcribed. Measured with immunoSEQ multiplex PCR; TCRdb has only the in-frame clones, and not every one. Of 200,000 to 300,000 clones detected, roughly 20% appear once; the ten largest clones hold approximately 0.029%. This CDR3 region has 12 residues. Germline V CDR1 and CDR2: SGHTA, FQGTGA. V was pared by 4 bases and J by 9 bases, with 3 bases of the junction left unmatched. The receptor was isolated from a woman in her thirties or forties with type 1 diabetes. Sequencing was carried out using naive CD4+ T cells from blood. The chain links TRBV7-3 to TRBJ2-1, with TRBD2 matching over 7 bases. CDR3 loop: CASSSPGGEQFF. The CDR3 nucleotides read TGTGCCAGCAGCTCGCCGGGGGGTGAGCAGTTCTTC.